This entry concerns a single T cell receptor beta chain. Described treatment: some 19 received Ad26.COV2.S at low or high dose, single or two shots; 5 received placebo; per-sample allocation not given. At day 63 after the first vaccine or placebo injection, samples were drawn. The repertoire was sequenced with immunoSEQ multiplex PCR; TCRdb's copy has only in-frame clones and lacks some. Among around 450,000 clones, approximately 92% were seen once, and the ten largest hold 10% to 15%. The record originates from a study of Ad26.COV2.S vaccination and SARS-CoV-2 variants. Looked up from germline, CDR1 is MDHEN and CDR2 is SYDVKM. Trimming at V came to 8 bases and at J to 3 bases, leaving 11 bases not matched to a gene. There are 15 residues in the CDR3.

The sequence came from a person aged 18 to 59 who received the Ad26.COV2.S COVID-19 vaccine or a placebo. The sample in question was peripheral blood, obtained in a trial of Ad26.COV2.S vaccine versus placebo. The rearrangement joins TRBV28 to TRBJ2-7, with 9 bases lining up with TRBD2. The CDR3 spells CASSLVTSGNYEQYF. The CDR3 DNA is TGTGCCAGCTCCCTGGTGACTAGCGGAAACTACGAGCAGTACTTC.